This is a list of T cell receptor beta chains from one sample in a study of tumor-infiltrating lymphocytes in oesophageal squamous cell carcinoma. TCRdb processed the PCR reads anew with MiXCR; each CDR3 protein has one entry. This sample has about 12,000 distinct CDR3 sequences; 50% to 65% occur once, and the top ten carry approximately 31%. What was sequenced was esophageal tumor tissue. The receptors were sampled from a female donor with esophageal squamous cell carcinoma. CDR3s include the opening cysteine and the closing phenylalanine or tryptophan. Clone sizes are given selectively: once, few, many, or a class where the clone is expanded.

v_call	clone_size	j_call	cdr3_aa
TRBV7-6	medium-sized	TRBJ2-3	CASSSPRGGASDTQYF
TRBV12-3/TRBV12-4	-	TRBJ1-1	CASSSQLSVGVLDTEAFF
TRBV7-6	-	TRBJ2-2	CASSFGGQSGELFF
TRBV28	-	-	CASSSGTAQETQYF
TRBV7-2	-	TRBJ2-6	CASNSGGLSGANVLTF
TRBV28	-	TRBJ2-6	CASTPGQTPNVLTF
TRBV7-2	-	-	CASRLEAGEQFF
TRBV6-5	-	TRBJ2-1	CASSHIARYNEQFF
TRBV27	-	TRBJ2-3	CASSKLGDTQYF
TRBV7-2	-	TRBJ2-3	CASSPIRSGVSDTQYF
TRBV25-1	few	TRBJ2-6	CASTNRAGANVLTF
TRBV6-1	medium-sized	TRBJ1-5	CASTLRGGKNQPQHF
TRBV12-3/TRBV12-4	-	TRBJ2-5	CASSLDAQGTKQYF
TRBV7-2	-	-	CASSHGGSGGELFF
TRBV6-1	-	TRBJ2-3	CASSWGTDTQYF
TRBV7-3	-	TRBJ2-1	CASSLTGWGNEQFF
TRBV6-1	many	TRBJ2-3	CASHSAGGTDTQYF
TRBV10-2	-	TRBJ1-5	CASRRESNQPQHF
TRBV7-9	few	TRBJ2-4	CASSLLTSGGEWFF
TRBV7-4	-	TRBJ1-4	CASYEGRVGEKLFF
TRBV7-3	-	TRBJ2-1	CASSLKGAGTSTRSSYNEQFF
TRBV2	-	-	CASRGGSETQYF
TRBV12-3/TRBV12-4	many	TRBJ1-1	CASSHGAGAEAFF
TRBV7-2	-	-	CASSLELAGGDETQYF
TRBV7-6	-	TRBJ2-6	CASSSPTGLSGANVLTF
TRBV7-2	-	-	CASMGQGEYEQYF
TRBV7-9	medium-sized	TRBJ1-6	CASSLGQGPNSPLHF
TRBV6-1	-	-	CASSAQASGSYNEQFF
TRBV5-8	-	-	CASSLSVYGQETQYF
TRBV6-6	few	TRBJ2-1	CASREIGRYNEQFF
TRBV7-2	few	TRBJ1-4	CASSTRQGGKLFF
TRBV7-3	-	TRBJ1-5	CASSPVQGARQPQHF
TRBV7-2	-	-	CASSSGVAYEQYF
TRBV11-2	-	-	CASSPKGAVETQYF
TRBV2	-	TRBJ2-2	CASRTGNTGELFF
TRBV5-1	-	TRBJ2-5	CASSLVKTVGGQETQYF
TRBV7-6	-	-	CASSLPYNEQFF
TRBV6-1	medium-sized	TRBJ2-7	CASSEAAGGLFEQYF
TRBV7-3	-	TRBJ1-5	CASSEMSNQPQHF
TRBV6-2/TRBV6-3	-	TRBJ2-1	CASTVWVAGGSYNEQFF
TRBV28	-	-	CASSSATSRPLYEQYF
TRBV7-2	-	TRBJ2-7	CASSLAAGGPYEQYF
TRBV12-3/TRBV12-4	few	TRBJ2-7	CASSPLGGEQYF
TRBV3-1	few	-	CASSQGIGFEQYF
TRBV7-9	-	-	CASSSRTSGKSYEQFF